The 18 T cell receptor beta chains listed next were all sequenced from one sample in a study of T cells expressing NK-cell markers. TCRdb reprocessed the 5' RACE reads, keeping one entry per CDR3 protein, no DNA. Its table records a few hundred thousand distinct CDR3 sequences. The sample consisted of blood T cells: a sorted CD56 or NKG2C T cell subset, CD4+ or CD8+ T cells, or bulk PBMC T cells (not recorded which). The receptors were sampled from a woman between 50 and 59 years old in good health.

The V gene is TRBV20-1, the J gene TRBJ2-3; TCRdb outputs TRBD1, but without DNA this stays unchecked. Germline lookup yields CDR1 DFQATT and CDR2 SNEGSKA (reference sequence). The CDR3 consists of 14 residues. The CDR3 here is CSAETGLSTDTQYF.

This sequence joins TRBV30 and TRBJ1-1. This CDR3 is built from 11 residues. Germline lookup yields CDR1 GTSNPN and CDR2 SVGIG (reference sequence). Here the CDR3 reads CAWNGLTEAFF.

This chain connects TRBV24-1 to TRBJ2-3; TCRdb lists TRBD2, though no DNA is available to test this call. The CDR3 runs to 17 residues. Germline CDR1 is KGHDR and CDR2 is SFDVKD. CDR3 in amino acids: CATSERLAGPRTDTQYF.

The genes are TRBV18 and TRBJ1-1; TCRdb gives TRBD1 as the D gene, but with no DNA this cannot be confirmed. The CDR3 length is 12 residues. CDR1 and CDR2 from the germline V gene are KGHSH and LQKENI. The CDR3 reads CASSQDRIGAFF.

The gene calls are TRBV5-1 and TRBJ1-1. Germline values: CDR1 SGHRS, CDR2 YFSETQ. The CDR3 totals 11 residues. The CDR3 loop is CASRANTEAFF.

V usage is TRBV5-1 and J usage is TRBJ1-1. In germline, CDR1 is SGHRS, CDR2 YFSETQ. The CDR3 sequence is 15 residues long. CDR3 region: CASSFGHLPNTEAFF. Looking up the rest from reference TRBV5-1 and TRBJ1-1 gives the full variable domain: KAGVTQTPRYLIKTRGQQVTLSCSPISGHRSVSWYQQTPGQGLQFLFEYFSETQRNKGNFPGRFSGRQFSNSRSEMNVSTLELGDSALYLCASSFGHLPNTEAFFGQGTRLTVV.

Here the CDR3 reads CASNTAGGNIQYF. This chain uses TRBV5-6 with TRBJ2-4; TCRdb's assignment of TRBD2 cannot be checked, as there is no DNA. CDR1 and CDR2 (germline): SGHDT, YYEEEE. The CDR3 is 13 residues long. Based on the CDR3 plus reference TRBV5-6 and TRBJ2-4, the full variable domain is DAGVTQSPTHLIKTRGQQVTLRCSPKSGHDTVSWYQQALGQGPQFIFQYYEEEERQRGNFPDRFSGHQFPNYSSELNVNALLLGDSALYLCASNTAGGNIQYFGAGTRLSVL.

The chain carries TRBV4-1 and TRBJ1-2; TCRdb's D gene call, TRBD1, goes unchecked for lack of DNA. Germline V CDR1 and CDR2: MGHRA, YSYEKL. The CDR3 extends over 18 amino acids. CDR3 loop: CASSQVFRRGGLNYGYTF.

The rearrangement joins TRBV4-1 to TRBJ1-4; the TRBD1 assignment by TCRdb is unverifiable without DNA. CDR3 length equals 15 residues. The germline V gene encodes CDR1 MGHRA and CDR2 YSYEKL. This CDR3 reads CASTPANRGPEKLFF.

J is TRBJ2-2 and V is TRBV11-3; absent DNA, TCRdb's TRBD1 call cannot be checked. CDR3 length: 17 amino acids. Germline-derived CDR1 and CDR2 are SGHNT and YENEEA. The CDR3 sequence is CASSARTGKPLTGELFF.

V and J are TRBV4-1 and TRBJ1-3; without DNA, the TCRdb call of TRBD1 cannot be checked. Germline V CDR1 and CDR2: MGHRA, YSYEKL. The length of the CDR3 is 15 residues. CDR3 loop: CASSQVRDLGNTIYF.

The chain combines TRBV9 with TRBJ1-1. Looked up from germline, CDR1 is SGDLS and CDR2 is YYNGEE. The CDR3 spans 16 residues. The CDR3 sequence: CASSPTVRSWNTEAFF.

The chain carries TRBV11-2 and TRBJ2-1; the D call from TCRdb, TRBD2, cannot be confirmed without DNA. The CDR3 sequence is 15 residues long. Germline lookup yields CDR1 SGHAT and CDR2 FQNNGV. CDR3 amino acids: CASRMTRSLYNEQFF.

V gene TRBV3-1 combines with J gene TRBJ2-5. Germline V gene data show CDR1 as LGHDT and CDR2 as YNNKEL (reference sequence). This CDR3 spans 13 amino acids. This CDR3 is CASSIGLGETQYF.

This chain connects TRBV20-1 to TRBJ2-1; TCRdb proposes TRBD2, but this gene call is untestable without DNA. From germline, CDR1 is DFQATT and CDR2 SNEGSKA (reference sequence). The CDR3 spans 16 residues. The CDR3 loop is CSARVLGLVRSEEQFF.

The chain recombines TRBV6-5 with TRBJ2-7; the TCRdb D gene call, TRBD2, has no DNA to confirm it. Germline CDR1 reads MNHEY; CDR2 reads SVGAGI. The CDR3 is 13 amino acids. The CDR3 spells CASTEGPGYEQYF.

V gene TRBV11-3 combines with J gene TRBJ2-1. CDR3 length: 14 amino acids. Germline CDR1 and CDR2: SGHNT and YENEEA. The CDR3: CASSSDRGYNEQFF.

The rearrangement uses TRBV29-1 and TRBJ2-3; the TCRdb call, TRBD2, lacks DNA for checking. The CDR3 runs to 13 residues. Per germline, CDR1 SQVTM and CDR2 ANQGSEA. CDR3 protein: CSVVSYPRLTQYF.